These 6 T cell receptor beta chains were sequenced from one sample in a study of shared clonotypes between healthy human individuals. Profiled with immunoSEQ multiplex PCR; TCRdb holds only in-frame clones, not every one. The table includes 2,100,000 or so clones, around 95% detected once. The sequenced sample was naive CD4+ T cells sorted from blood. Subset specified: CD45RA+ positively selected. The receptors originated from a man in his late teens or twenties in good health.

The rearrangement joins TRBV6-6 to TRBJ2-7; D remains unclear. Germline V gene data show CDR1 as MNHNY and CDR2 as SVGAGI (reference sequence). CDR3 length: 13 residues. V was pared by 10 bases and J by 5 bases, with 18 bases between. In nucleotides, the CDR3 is TGTGCCACCGTGACACCCCTTAACGACGAGCAGTACTTC. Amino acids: CATVTPLNDEQYF.

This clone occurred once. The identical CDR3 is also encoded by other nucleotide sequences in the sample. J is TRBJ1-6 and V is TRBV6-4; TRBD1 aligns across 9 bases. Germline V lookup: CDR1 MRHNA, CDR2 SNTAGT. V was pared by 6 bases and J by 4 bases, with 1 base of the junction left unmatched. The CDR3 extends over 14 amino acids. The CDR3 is CASRGQGYNSPLHF. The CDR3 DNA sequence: TGTGCCAGCAGGGGACAGGGTTATAATTCACCCCTCCACTTT.

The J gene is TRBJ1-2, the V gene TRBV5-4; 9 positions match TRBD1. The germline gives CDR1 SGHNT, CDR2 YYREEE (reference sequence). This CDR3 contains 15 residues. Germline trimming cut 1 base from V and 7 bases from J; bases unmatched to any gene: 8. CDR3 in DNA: TGTGCCAGCAGCTTGTCGGGACAGGGAAGTCTTGGCTACACCTTC. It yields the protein CASSLSGQGSLGYTF.

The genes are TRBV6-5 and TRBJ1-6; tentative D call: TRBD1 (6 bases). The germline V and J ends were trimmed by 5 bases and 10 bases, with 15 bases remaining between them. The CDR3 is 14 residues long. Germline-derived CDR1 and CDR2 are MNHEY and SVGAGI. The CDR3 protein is CASSLQGFNSPLHF. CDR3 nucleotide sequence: TGTGCCAGCAGTCTACAGGGTTTCAACTCACCCCTCCACTTT.

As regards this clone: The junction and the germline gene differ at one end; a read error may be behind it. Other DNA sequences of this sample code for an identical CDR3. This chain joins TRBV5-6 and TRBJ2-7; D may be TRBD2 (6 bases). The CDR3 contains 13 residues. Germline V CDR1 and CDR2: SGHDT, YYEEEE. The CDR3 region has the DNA TGTGCCAGCAGTTTGGGAGGTATCTACGAGCAGTACTTC. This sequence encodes CASSLGGIYEQYF.

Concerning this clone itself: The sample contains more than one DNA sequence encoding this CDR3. CDR3 region: CASSPADGPYEQYF. The CDR3 DNA is TGTGCCAGCTCACCAGCGGACGGACCCTACGAGCAGTACTTC. The chain couples TRBV18 to TRBJ2-7; no definite D call. V was cut by 2 bases and J by 2 bases, with 10 bases left in between. The germline V gene has CDR1 KGHSH and CDR2 LQKENI. The CDR3 is made up of 14 amino acids.